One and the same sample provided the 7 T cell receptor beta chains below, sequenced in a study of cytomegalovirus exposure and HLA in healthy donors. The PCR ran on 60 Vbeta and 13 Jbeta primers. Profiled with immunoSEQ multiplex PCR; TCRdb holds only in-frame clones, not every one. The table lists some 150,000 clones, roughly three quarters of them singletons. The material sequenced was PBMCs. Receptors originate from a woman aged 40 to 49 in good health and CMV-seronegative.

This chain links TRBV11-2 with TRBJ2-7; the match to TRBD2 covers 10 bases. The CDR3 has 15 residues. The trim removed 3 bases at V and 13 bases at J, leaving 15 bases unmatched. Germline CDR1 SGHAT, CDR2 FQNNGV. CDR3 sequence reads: CASSFGLADHYERYF. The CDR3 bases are TGTGCCAGCAGCTTCGGACTAGCGGACCACTACGAGCGCTACTTC.

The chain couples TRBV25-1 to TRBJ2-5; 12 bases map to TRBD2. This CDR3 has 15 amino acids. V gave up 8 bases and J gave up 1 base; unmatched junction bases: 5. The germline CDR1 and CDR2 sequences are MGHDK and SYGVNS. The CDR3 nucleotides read TGTGCCAGCGTCTCTAGCGGGGGGGTCCAAGAGACCCAGTACTTC. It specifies CASVSSGGVQETQYF. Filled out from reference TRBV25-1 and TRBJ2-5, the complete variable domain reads EADIYQTPRYLVIGTGKKITLECSQTMGHDKMYWYQQDPGMELHLIHYSYGVNSTEKGDLSSESTVSRIRTEHFPLTLESARPSHTSQYLCASVSSGGVQETQYFGPGTRLLVL.

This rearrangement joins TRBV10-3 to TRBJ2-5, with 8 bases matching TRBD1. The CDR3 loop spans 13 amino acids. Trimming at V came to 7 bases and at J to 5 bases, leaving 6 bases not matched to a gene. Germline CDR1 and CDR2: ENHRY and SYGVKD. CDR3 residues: CAITSDRGETQYF. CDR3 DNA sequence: TGTGCCATCACCTCAGACAGGGGCGAGACCCAGTACTTC.

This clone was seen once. CDR3 protein: CASSLLGQGHHEQFF. The CDR3 DNA reads as TGTGCCAGCAGTCTACTCGGACAGGGACACCATGAGCAGTTCTTC. This chain connects TRBV27 to TRBJ2-1, with 8 bases matching TRBD1. Germline loops: CDR1 MNHEY, CDR2 SMNVEV (reference sequence). The J segment lost 8 bases and the V segment lost 5 bases, leaving 11 bases of the junction unmatched. The CDR3 length is 15 residues.

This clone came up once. CDR3 nucleotides: TGTGCCAGCTCACCGGACAGAAGCGGGGGGGACGAGACCCAGTACTTC. This translates into CASSPDRSGGDETQYF. The rearrangement links TRBV18 to TRBJ2-5; 10 nucleotides line up with TRBD2. CDR1 is KGHSH and CDR2 is LQKENI in the germline V gene. This CDR3 is 16 amino acids long. Losses at the gene ends were 3 bases for V and 5 bases for J; bases not matched to a gene: 9.

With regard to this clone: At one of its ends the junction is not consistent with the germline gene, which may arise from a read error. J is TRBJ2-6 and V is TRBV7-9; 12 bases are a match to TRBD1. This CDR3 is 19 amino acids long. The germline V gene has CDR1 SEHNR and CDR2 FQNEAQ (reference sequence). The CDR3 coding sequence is TGTTCCAGCAGCTTAGGTAGGGACAGGGGGCTTTCTGGGGCCAACGTCCTGACTTTC. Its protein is CSSSLGRDRGLSGANVLTF. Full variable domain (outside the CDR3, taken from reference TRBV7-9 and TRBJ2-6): DTGVSQNPRHKITKRGQNVTFRCDPISEHNRLYWYRQTLGQGPEFLTYFQNEAQLEKSRLLSDRFSAERPKGSFSTLEIQRTEQGDSAMYLCSSSLGRDRGLSGANVLTFGAGSRLTVL.

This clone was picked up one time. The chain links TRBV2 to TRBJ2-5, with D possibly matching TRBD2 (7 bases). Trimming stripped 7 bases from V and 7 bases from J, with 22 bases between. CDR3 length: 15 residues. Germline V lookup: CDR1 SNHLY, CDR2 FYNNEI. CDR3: CASKNREGHSGTQYF. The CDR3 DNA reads TGTGCCAGCAAGAACAGGGAGGGCCACTCCGGGACCCAGTACTTC.